A single sample is the source of the 31 T cell receptor beta chains below, sequenced in a study of shared clonotypes between healthy human individuals. The assay was immunoSEQ multiplex PCR, and TCRdb's table has in-frame clones only and misses some. The sample lists roughly 2,300,000 clones; under 95% were seen once. The sequencing input was naive CD4+ T cells from PBMCs. Subset of the sample: CD45RA+ positively selected. Receptor source: a man aged 18 to 29 in good health. Some clones in this sample may be carry-over from other donors' samples.

This chain joins TRBV10-1 and TRBJ2-1, with TRBD2 matching 8 bases. The CDR3 has 17 residues. In germline, CDR1 is WNHNN, CDR2 SYGVQD (reference sequence). V was clipped by 3 bases and J by 11 bases; unmatched bases: 18. The DNA for the CDR3 is TGCGCCAGCAGTGAATCCGGGGGACTAGTCCGTGGGCCCCAGCAGTTCTTC. Protein: CASSESGGLVRGPQQFF.

The chain links TRBV15 to TRBJ1-1; weak D call: TRBD1 (6 bases). Germline CDR1 is LNHNV and CDR2 is YYDKDF (reference sequence). V lost 0 bases and J lost 0, with 11 bases in between. CDR3 length: 16 amino acids. CDR3: CATSRDFGGLNTEAFF. CDR3 DNA sequence: TGTGCCACCAGCAGAGATTTCGGGGGCTTGAACACTGAAGCTTTCTTT. The variable domain in full, with the rest retrieved from reference TRBV15 and TRBJ1-1, is DAMVIQNPRYQVTQFGKPVTLSCSQTLNHNVMYWYQQKSSQAPKLLFHYYDKDFNNEADTPDNFQSRRPNTSFCFLDIRSPGLGDTAMYLCATSRDFGGLNTEAFFGQGTRLTVV.

Here the CDR3 DNA reads TGCGCCAGCAGCTCAGCCCCAGGACAGGGCACCTACGAGCAGTACTTC. Translating gives CASSSAPGQGTYEQYF. V and J are TRBV5-1 and TRBJ2-7, with 8 bases identical to TRBD1. Unmatched junction bases numbered 10, after V lost 3 bases and J lost 2 bases. Germline CDR1 and CDR2: SGHRS and YFSETQ. The CDR3 consists of 16 residues.

A single count supports this clone. The rearrangement links TRBV15 to TRBJ2-5; 11 bases align to TRBD2. Germline assignment: CDR1 LNHNV and CDR2 YYDKDF (reference sequence). This CDR3 is 17 amino acids long. V was pared by 3 bases and J by 4 bases, with 10 bases of the junction left unmatched. The DNA for the CDR3 is TGTGCCACCAGCAGCAAAGTCATAGCGGGAGGGCCAGAGACCCAGTACTTC. It translates to CATSSKVIAGGPETQYF. The full variable domain, completed using reference TRBV15 and TRBJ2-5, is DAMVIQNPRYQVTQFGKPVTLSCSQTLNHNVMYWYQQKSSQAPKLLFHYYDKDFNNEADTPDNFQSRRPNTSFCFLDIRSPGLGDTAMYLCATSSKVIAGGPETQYFGPGTRLLVL.

Comments on this clone: The sample carries other DNA sequences with the same CDR3. The chain links TRBV20-1 to TRBJ2-7; D uncertain. Trimming stripped 3 bases from V and 4 bases from J, with 7 bases between. The CDR3 spans 11 residues. Germline V gene lookup returns CDR1 DFQATT and CDR2 SNEGSKA (reference sequence). The CDR3 region has the DNA TGCAGTGCTAGTACCACTTACGAGCAGTACTTC. Protein sequence: CSASTTYEQYF.

This chain uses TRBV9 with TRBJ2-1, with D possibly being TRBD2 (6 bases). Germline assignment: CDR1 SGDLS and CDR2 YYNGEE. The CDR3 runs 13 residues. V lost 7 bases and J lost 8, with 16 bases in between. The CDR3 loop is CASHKWREDEQFF. CDR3 DNA sequence: TGTGCCAGCCATAAGTGGAGGGAAGATGAGCAGTTCTTC.

As concerns this clone: This CDR3 is also generated by other DNA sequences in the sample. V is TRBV5-1 and J is TRBJ2-5, with unresolved D. V lost 5 bases, J lost 2 bases, and 4 bases lay in between. Germline CDR1 reads SGHRS; CDR2 reads YFSETQ. The CDR3 is 11 residues long. The CDR3 region has the DNA TGCGCCAGCAGTTCGCAAGAGACCCAGTACTTC. Translating it yields CASSSQETQYF.

The chain has TRBV11-2 and TRBJ1-4, with unresolved D. From germline, CDR1 is SGHAT and CDR2 FQNNGV. V lost 3 bases and J 3 bases, leaving 8 bases between the germline ends. This CDR3 contains 14 residues. DNA of the CDR3: TGTGCCAGCAGCTTGTCGGGGTCTAATGAAAAACTGTTTTTT. It codes for CASSLSGSNEKLFF.

This clone was counted a single time. The V gene is TRBV28, the J gene TRBJ2-1; 9 bases are shared with TRBD2. V trimming: 6 bases; J trimming: 2 bases; junction bases outside the gene matches: 5. The CDR3 totals 15 residues. In germline, CDR1 is MDHEN, CDR2 SYDVKM. The DNA for the CDR3 is TGTGCCAGCAGCCCGGGACTAGCAACCTACAATGAGCAGTTCTTC. Its protein product is CASSPGLATYNEQFF.

A single count supports this clone. This chain connects TRBV25-1 to TRBJ2-7, with D tentatively TRBD1 (5 bases). V dropped 8 bases and J dropped 3 bases, with 11 bases sitting between them. Looked up from germline, CDR1 is MGHDK and CDR2 is SYGVNS. The CDR3 consists of 12 residues. CDR3 DNA sequence: TGTGCCAGCCAGGGAATCCGCTACGAGCAGTACTTC. Protein sequence: CASQGIRYEQYF.

The CDR3 DNA follows: TGCAGCGTTGGCAGGGGTGATGAAAAACTGTTTTTT. Protein product: CSVGRGDEKLFF. J is TRBJ1-4 and V is TRBV29-1; a possible D gene is TRBD1 (6 bases). V shed 4 bases and J shed 6 bases, with 9 bases lying between them. This CDR3 region has 12 residues. Germline values: CDR1 SQVTM, CDR2 ANQGSEA.

V gene TRBV6-6 combines with J gene TRBJ2-1, with 9 nucleotides matching TRBD2. The CDR3 has 14 residues. Germline V gene data show CDR1 as MNHNY and CDR2 as SVGAGI (reference sequence). J lost 16 bases, V lost 5 bases, and 15 bases had no gene match. CDR3 bases: TGTGCCAGCAGTCCCACGGGACTAGCCGGAAGTCAATTCTTC. This codes for CASSPTGLAGSQFF.

The chain couples TRBV7-2 to TRBJ1-2; TRBD1 matches at 8 bases. Per germline, CDR1 SGHTA and CDR2 FQGNSA. The CDR3 length is 13 residues. V was pared by 5 bases and J by 3 bases, with 2 bases of the junction left unmatched. The CDR3 nucleotides are TGTGCCAGCAGCCTACAGGGGGACTATGGCTACACCTTC. It specifies CASSLQGDYGYTF.

This clone has more than one count but fewer than ten. The J gene is TRBJ1-5, the V gene TRBV29-1; D not resolved. CDR1 is SQVTM, CDR2 ANQGSEA, per germline. There are 13 residues in the CDR3. The ends were cut back, 4 bases at V and 0 bases at J, with 7 bases in the middle. The chain's CDR3 is CSVAMDSNQPQHF. The CDR3 DNA is TGCAGCGTTGCAATGGATAGCAATCAGCCCCAGCATTTT.

Remarks on this clone: The same CDR3 arises from other DNA sequences in this sample as well. The V and J genes are TRBV5-4 and TRBJ1-1; 10 bases are a match to TRBD1. The V gene's germline CDR1 is SGHNT and CDR2 YYREEE (reference sequence). The CDR3 has 15 residues. V trimming: 5 bases; J trimming: 3 bases; junction bases outside the gene matches: 7. The CDR3 sequence: CASSSPGQGHTEAFF. The CDR3 region has the DNA TGTGCCAGCAGTTCTCCGGGACAGGGGCACACTGAAGCTTTCTTT.

V usage is TRBV28 and J usage is TRBJ2-7; TRBD2 is a possible D gene (6 bases). The CDR3 runs to 14 residues. CDR1 is MDHEN, CDR2 SYDVKM, per germline. V gave up 6 bases and J gave up 2 bases, with 14 bases separating them. CDR3 DNA sequence: TGTGCCAGCAGACTCTCACGGGGGACCTACGAGCAGTACTTC. Amino acids: CASRLSRGTYEQYF.

A remark on this clone: Other DNA sequences from this sample encode an identical CDR3 as well. The chain uses TRBV20-1 and TRBJ1-2; no clear D. Germline lookup yields CDR1 DFQATT and CDR2 SNEGSKA (reference sequence). The CDR3 spans 10 residues. Between the trimmed V and J ends, which lost 5 bases and 5 bases, there was a span of 6 bases. In DNA form, the CDR3 reads TGCAGTGCTCTTGATTATGGCTACACCTTC. Its translation: CSALDYGYTF.

This chain joins TRBV28 and TRBJ2-1; 10 nucleotides line up with TRBD2. The germline V gene encodes CDR1 MDHEN and CDR2 SYDVKM. Trimming cost V 3 bases and J 4 bases; bases outside gene matches: 6. The CDR3 spans 16 residues. The CDR3 DNA reads as TGTGCCAGCAGTTTCGCTAGCGGGAGCCCTTACAATGAGCAGTTCTTC. Protein: CASSFASGSPYNEQFF.

As concerns this clone: The junction departs from germline at one end; a sequencing error may be responsible. Other DNA sequences in this sample translate to the same CDR3. This chain joins TRBV7-9 and TRBJ2-5, with 10 bases lining up with TRBD2. CDR1 SEHNR and CDR2 FQNEAQ come from the germline V gene (reference sequence). This CDR3 contains 12 residues. The CDR3: CASSLEREGKYF. CDR3 DNA: TGCGCCAGCAGCTTAGAGCGGGAGGGAAAGTACTTC. Looking up the rest from reference TRBV7-9 and TRBJ2-5 gives the full variable domain: DTGVSQNPRHKITKRGQNVTFRCDPISEHNRLYWYRQTLGQGPEFLTYFQNEAQLEKSRLLSDRFSAERPKGSFSTLEIQRTEQGDSAMYLCASSLEREGKYFGPGTRLLVL.

Worth noting for this clone: Other DNA variants within this sample encode the same CDR3. V is TRBV28 and J is TRBJ1-1; D gene unclear. Trimming stripped 7 bases from V and 2 bases from J, with 8 bases between. This CDR3 is built from 12 residues. Germline CDR1 is MDHEN and CDR2 is SYDVKM. CDR3 in amino acids: CASIRRNTEAFF. In nucleotides, the CDR3 is TGTGCCAGCATTCGTAGAAACACTGAAGCTTTCTTT.

This chain uses TRBV5-6 with TRBJ1-3, with TRBD1 as a possible D gene (5 bases). The V end lost 4 bases, the J end lost 7 bases, and 18 bases lay between the germline ends. This CDR3 has 15 amino acids. The V gene's germline CDR1 is SGHDT and CDR2 YYEEEE. CDR3 sequence reads: CASSPRGGLLNTIYF. CDR3 nucleotides: TGTGCCAGCAGCCCGAGGGGTGGATTACTTAACACCATATATTTT.

The chain combines TRBV28 with TRBJ1-5, with D possibly matching TRBD1 (5 bases). CDR1 is MDHEN and CDR2 is SYDVKM in the germline V gene. The CDR3 loop spans 16 amino acids. Trimming cost V 3 bases and J 4 bases, with 16 bases left between them. CDR3 coding DNA: TGTGCCAGCAGTTTTCCTTATGGCGGGGGGAATCAGCCCCAGCATTTT. It encodes CASSFPYGGGNQPQHF.

This rearrangement joins TRBV9 to TRBJ2-5; D is ambiguous. This CDR3 contains 13 residues. V was shortened by 4 bases and J by 5 bases, with 12 bases between the two germline ends. Germline CDR1 and CDR2: SGDLS and YYNGEE. CDR3 region: CASSPTGRETQYF. The DNA for the CDR3 is TGTGCCAGCAGCCCCACTGGGCGGGAGACCCAGTACTTC. Based on the CDR3 plus reference TRBV9 and TRBJ2-5, the full variable domain is DSGVTQTPKHLITATGQRVTLRCSPRSGDLSVYWYQQSLDQGLQFLIQYYNGEERAKGNILERFSAQQFPDLHSELNLSSLELGDSALYFCASSPTGRETQYFGPGTRLLVL.

DNA for the CDR3: TGTGCCAGCTCACCACCGTCCCCTATTAACACTGAAGCTTTCTTT. Its protein is CASSPPSPINTEAFF. This chain uses TRBV18 with TRBJ1-1; D unresolved. This CDR3 comprises 15 residues. Between the trimmed V and J ends, which lost 0 bases and 2 bases, there was a span of 10 bases. Germline V lookup: CDR1 KGHSH, CDR2 LQKENI.

This clone was seen once. Other DNA sequences in the same sample also yield this CDR3. This chain connects TRBV6-6 to TRBJ2-7, with 7 bases that match TRBD1. Germline lookup yields CDR1 MNHNY and CDR2 SVGAGI (reference sequence). J was trimmed by 2 bases and V by 6 bases; bases with no gene match: 1. The CDR3 is 12 amino acids. DNA for the CDR3: TGTGCCAGCAGCGGACAGGCCTACGAGCAGTACTTC. Amino acid sequence: CASSGQAYEQYF.

CDR3 DNA: TGTGGGATAGAGGGACAATATCAAGAGACCCAGTACTTC. Protein product: CGIEGQYQETQYF. V gene TRBV7-9 combines with J gene TRBJ2-5; the D gene is possibly TRBD1 (6 bases). The CDR3 runs to 13 residues. CDR1 and CDR2 (germline): SEHNR, FQNEAQ (reference sequence).

The chain combines TRBV11-2 with TRBJ2-1; D remains unclear. The V gene's germline CDR1 is SGHAT and CDR2 FQNNGV. Trimming shortened V by 0 bases and J by 8 bases, and 17 bases separated the two germline ends. This CDR3 region has 16 residues. CDR3 protein: CASSLDLMADIDEQFF. Written as DNA, the CDR3 is TGTGCCAGCAGCTTAGATTTAATGGCCGACATCGATGAGCAGTTCTTC.

This clone came up once. The chain carries TRBV4-3 and TRBJ2-5; D might be TRBD1 (6 bases). The DNA end lines up better with TRBJ2-7; the J call may be wrong. CDR1 and CDR2 from the germline V gene are LGHNA and YSLEER. The CDR3 consists of 15 residues. This CDR3 reads CASSQDSTGLLEQYF. DNA for the CDR3: TGCGCCAGCAGCCAAGATAGTACAGGGCTGCTCGAGCAGTACTTC.

Remarks on this clone: Other nucleotide sequences from this sample produce the same CDR3. The chain recombines TRBV2 with TRBJ2-2; 10 nucleotides agree with TRBD2. The CDR3 sequence is 15 residues long. Trimming removed 6 bases from V and 0 bases from J; junction bases left unmatched: 1. Per the germline V gene, CDR1 is SNHLY and CDR2 is FYNNEI. In DNA form, the CDR3 reads TGTGCCAGCAGAGGACTAGCGGCGAACACCGGGGAGCTGTTTTTT. Amino acid sequence: CASRGLAANTGELFF. The variable domain in full, with the rest retrieved from reference TRBV2 and TRBJ2-2, is EPEVTQTPSHQVTQMGQEVILRCVPISNHLYFYWYRQILGQKVEFLVSFYNNEISEKSEIFDDQFSVERPDGSNFTLKIRSTKLEDSAMYFCASRGLAANTGELFFGEGSRLTVL.

The chain combines TRBV18 with TRBJ1-5; D is unresolved. CDR1 KGHSH and CDR2 LQKENI come from the germline V gene. V lost 3 bases and J 0 bases, leaving 6 bases between the germline ends. The CDR3 runs to 14 residues. The chain's CDR3 is CASSPQFSNQPQHF. The CDR3 coding sequence is TGTGCCAGCTCACCTCAGTTTAGCAATCAGCCCCAGCATTTT.

Here the CDR3 reads CASTLGGSYGYTF. The CDR3 region has the DNA TGTGCCAGCACCTTGGGGGGGTCCTATGGCTACACCTTC. The V call is TRBV9, the J call TRBJ1-2; D is possibly TRBD1 (5 bases). Germline loops: CDR1 SGDLS, CDR2 YYNGEE. Trimming removed 6 bases at V and 4 bases at J, with 13 bases between. The CDR3 extends over 13 amino acids.